This is a list of T cell receptor beta chains from one sample in a study of PD-L1 blockade in urothelial cancer. The protocol was immunoSEQ multiplex PCR, while the TCRdb copy is restricted to in-frame clones and leaves out a portion. The repertoire holds about 26,000 clones, with 86% as singletons. The sequencing here drew on PBMCs, taken around atezolizumab (anti-PD-L1) treatment. These receptors were taken from a man aged 55-75 years with urothelial cancer. Each CDR3 is given with its conserved first and last residue. The D gene is left open where the match is weak. A row's size may be missing; if present it is once, few, many or a size class.

V gene	D gene	clone size	J gene	CDR3 length	CDR3 protein	CDR3 DNA
TRBV5-4	TRBD1	NA	TRBJ2-2	15	CASSFETGATGELFF	TGTGCCAGCAGCTTCGAAACAGGGGCCACCGGGGAGCTGTTTTTT
TRBV1	NA	NA	TRBJ1-2	13	CTSSQGLNYGYTF	TGCACCAGCAGCCAGGGCCTGAACTATGGCTACACCTTC
TRBV7-2	NA	few	TRBJ2-7	14	CASSLGLAPYEQYF	TGTGCCAGCAGCCTCGGACTGGCTCCCTACGAGCAGTACTTC
TRBV27	TRBD1	NA	TRBJ2-1	14	CASSQQGPYNEQFF	TGTGCCAGCAGTCAACAGGGGCCTTACAATGAGCAGTTCTTC
TRBV7-6	NA	NA	TRBJ2-5	15	CASSPVGAEQETQYF	TGTGCCAGCAGCCCGGTTGGTGCGGAGCAAGAGACCCAGTACTTC
TRBV21-1	NA	NA	TRBJ1-1	14	CASSKNAMNTEAFF	TGTGCCAGCAGCAAAAACGCTATGAACACTGAAGCTTTCTTT
TRBV9	TRBD2	NA	TRBJ2-1	15	CASSVAREEYNEQFF	TGTGCCAGCAGCGTAGCACGGGAGGAGTACAATGAGCAGTTCTTC
TRBV6-5	NA	NA	TRBJ2-2	13	CASSWRSTGELFF	TGTGCCAGCAGTTGGAGGAGTACCGGGGAGCTGTTTTTT
TRBV9	TRBD2	NA	TRBJ2-5	16	CASSVGGTSVEETQYF	TGTGCCAGCAGCGTAGGTGGGACTAGCGTAGAGGAGACCCAGTACTTC
TRBV11-2	TRBD1	NA	TRBJ1-3	14	CASSPGTGGWIRHF	TGTGCCAGCAGCCCAGGGACAGGGGGCTGGATTAGACATTTT
TRBV27	TRBD1	NA	TRBJ1-1	15	CASSSRQGFNTEAFF	TGTGCCAGCAGTTCGAGACAGGGTTTCAACACTGAAGCTTTCTTT
TRBV19	NA	NA	TRBJ1-3	14	CASSDSSSGNTIYF	TGTGCCAGTAGTGACAGTAGCTCTGGAAACACCATATATTTT
TRBV19	NA	NA	TRBJ2-7	15	CASSIKPGGSYEQYF	TGTGCCAGTAGTATAAAACCCGGGGGCTCCTACGAGCAGTACTTC
TRBV7-9	NA	NA	TRBJ2-1	13	CASKGNSYNEQFF	TGTGCCAGCAAGGGGAACTCCTACAATGAGCAGTTCTTC
TRBV7-2	TRBD2	NA	TRBJ2-7	14	CASSRTSGSYEQYF	TGTGCCAGCAGCCGGACTAGCGGCTCCTACGAGCAGTACTTC
TRBV5-1	TRBD1	NA	TRBJ2-3	15	CASRQGDSSTDTQYF	TGCGCCAGCAGACAGGGGGACTCTAGCACAGATACGCAGTATTTT
TRBV18	NA	NA	TRBJ1-3	13	CASSPGSGYTIYF	TGTGCCAGCTCACCAGGTTCAGGATACACCATATATTTT
TRBV4-1	NA	NA	TRBJ2-5	14	CASSLMTGQETQYF	TGCGCCAGCAGCCTGATGACAGGTCAAGAGACCCAGTACTTC
TRBV6-6	NA	NA	TRBJ1-6	16	CASRDSGIISNSPLHF	TGTGCCAGCAGAGATTCAGGGATTATTAGCAATTCACCCCTCCACTTT
TRBV5-5	NA	NA	TRBJ1-5	17	CATTEHGQTYSNQPQHF	TGTGCCACAACAGAGCATGGACAGACTTATAGCAATCAGCCCCAGCATTTT
TRBV29-1	NA	NA	TRBJ1-5	13	CSVGGTRNQPQHF	TGCAGCGTTGGGGGGACACGCAATCAGCCCCAGCATTTT
TRBV29-1	TRBD2	NA	TRBJ2-1	14	CSAHTGGSYNEQFF	TGCAGCGCCCACACGGGGGGCTCCTACAATGAGCAGTTCTTC
TRBV5-1	NA	NA	TRBJ1-2	14	CASRGRVANYGYTF	TGCGCCAGCCGAGGGAGGGTTGCGAACTATGGCTACACCTTC
TRBV6-5	TRBD1	NA	TRBJ2-1	15	CASRRGQGFGNEQFF	TGTGCCAGCAGACGGGGACAGGGGTTCGGCAATGAGCAGTTCTTC
TRBV12-5	TRBD1	NA	TRBJ2-2	16	CASGLAVRGRAGELFF	TGTGCTAGTGGTTTGGCCGTCAGGGGGCGGGCCGGGGAGCTGTTTTTT
TRBV5-1	TRBD1	NA	TRBJ1-1	15	CASSLGDRVASEAFF	TGCGCCAGCAGCTTGGGGGACAGGGTGGCGTCTGAAGCTTTCTTT
TRBV29-1	TRBD1	NA	TRBJ2-7	11	CSVNRGNEQYF	TGCAGCGTTAACAGGGGAAACGAGCAGTACTTC
TRBV6-1	NA	NA	TRBJ2-1	17	CASSDPDVGGSYNEQFF	TGTGCCAGCAGTGATCCCGACGTCGGCGGCTCCTACAATGAGCAGTTCTTC
TRBV5-6	TRBD2	NA	TRBJ2-1	17	CASSLEGLAKSYNEQFF	TGTGCCAGCAGCTTGGAGGGACTAGCGAAGAGCTACAATGAGCAGTTCTTC
TRBV7-3	NA	NA	TRBJ2-5	13	CASSRGDQETQYF	TGTGCCAGCAGCCGCGGGGATCAAGAGACCCAGTACTTC
TRBV6-5	NA	NA	TRBJ1-3	14	CASSGGRSGNTIYF	TGTGCCAGCAGTGGAGGGAGAAGTGGAAACACCATATATTTT
TRBV9	TRBD2	NA	TRBJ2-3	18	CASSVGLAGGRLPDTQYF	TGTGCCAGCAGCGTGGGACTAGCGGGGGGGCGCCTACCAGATACGCAGTATTTT
TRBV29-1	TRBD1	once	TRBJ1-1	15	CSVEPQGAGNTEAFF	TGCAGCGTCGAACCCCAGGGGGCAGGGAACACTGAAGCTTTCTTT
TRBV5-4	TRBD1	NA	TRBJ1-2	14	CASSLDRGFDGYTF	TGTGCCAGCAGCTTGGACAGGGGTTTTGATGGCTACACCTTC
TRBV5-6	TRBD2	NA	TRBJ2-5	16	CASSFPGTSGQETQYF	TGTGCCAGCAGCTTCCCCGGGACTAGCGGCCAAGAGACCCAGTACTTC
TRBV7-2	TRBD1	few	TRBJ1-2	14	CASSPDRANYGYTF	TGTGCCAGCAGCCCGGACAGGGCTAACTATGGCTACACCTTC
TRBV11-2	TRBD2	NA	TRBJ2-3	16	CASSLETSGSRGTQYF	TGTGCCAGCAGCTTAGAGACTAGCGGGAGTCGGGGTACGCAGTATTTT
TRBV10-3	NA	NA	TRBJ2-7	12	CAISGGNAEQYF	TGTGCCATCAGTGGAGGGAACGCCGAGCAGTACTTC
TRBV5-1	TRBD1	once	TRBJ1-6	17	CASSRGQGASYNSPLHF	TGCGCCAGCAGCCGCGGACAGGGGGCCTCCTATAATTCACCCCTCCACTTT
TRBV25-1	TRBD1	NA	TRBJ2-3	16	CASSGSAGGISDTQYF	TGTGCCAGCAGTGGTTCTGCAGGGGGCATATCAGATACGCAGTATTTT
TRBV7-5	NA	NA	TRBJ2-7	18	CARSLADNLWGSDYEQYF	TGTGCCAGAAGCTTAGCGGATAATCTATGGGGCAGTGACTACGAGCAGTACTTC
TRBV6-4	TRBD1	NA	TRBJ2-5	16	CASRSYRGRNQETQYF	TGTGCCAGCAGGTCATACAGGGGGCGGAACCAAGAGACCCAGTACTTC
TRBV5-1	TRBD1	NA	TRBJ2-2	17	CASSSGLGQGATGELFF	TGCGCCAGCAGCTCGGGCCTGGGACAGGGGGCAACCGGGGAGCTGTTTTTT
TRBV7-2	TRBD2	NA	TRBJ2-7	13	CASSRRTSYEQYF	TGTGCCAGCAGCCGCCGGACTAGCTACGAGCAGTACTTC
TRBV18	NA	NA	TRBJ1-2	15	CASSPLEQANYGYTF	TGTGCCAGCTCACCATTAGAGCAGGCCAACTATGGCTACACCTTC
TRBV5-1	NA	NA	TRBJ1-2	14	CASSLDRVRDGYTF	TGCGCCAGCAGCTTGGACAGGGTGAGGGATGGCTACACCTTC
TRBV30	TRBD1	few	TRBJ1-5	12	CAWNRGNQPQHF	TGTGCCTGGAACAGGGGTAATCAGCCCCAGCATTTT
TRBV27	NA	NA	TRBJ1-3	16	CASSLGPTPSGNTIYF	TGTGCCAGCAGCCTGGGCCCTACCCCCTCTGGAAACACCATATATTTT